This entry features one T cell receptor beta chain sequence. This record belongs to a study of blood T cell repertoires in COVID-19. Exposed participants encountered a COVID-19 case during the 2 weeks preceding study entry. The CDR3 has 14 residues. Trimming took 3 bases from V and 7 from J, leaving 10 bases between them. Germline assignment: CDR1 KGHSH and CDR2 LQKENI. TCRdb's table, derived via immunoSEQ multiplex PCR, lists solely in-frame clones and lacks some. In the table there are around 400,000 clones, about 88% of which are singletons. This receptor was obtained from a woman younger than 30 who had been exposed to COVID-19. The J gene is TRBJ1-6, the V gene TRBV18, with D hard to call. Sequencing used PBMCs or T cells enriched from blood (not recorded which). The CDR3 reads CASSPDFGNSPLHF. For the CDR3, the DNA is TGTGCCAGCTCACCGGACTTTGGAAATTCACCCCTCCACTTT.